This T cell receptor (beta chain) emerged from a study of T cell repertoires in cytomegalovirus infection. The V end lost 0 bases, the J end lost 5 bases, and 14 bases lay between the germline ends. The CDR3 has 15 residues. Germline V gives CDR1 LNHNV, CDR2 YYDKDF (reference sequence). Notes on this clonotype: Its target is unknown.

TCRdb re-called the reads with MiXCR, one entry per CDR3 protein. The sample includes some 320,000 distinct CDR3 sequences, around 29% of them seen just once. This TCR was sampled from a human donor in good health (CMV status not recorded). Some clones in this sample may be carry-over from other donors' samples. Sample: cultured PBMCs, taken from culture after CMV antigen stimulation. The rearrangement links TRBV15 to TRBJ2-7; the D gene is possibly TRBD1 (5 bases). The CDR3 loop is CATSRDQGAMDEQYF. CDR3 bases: TGTGCCACCAGCAGAGATCAAGGGGCTATGGACGAGCAGTACTTC.